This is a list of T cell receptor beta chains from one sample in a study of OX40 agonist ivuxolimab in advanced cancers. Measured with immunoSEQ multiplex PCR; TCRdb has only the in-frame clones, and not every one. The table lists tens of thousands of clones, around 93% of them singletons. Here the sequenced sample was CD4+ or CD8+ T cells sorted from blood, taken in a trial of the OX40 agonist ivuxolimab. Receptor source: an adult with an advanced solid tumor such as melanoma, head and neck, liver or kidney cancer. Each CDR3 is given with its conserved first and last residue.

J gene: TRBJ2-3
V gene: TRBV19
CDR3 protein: CASSIGGLAVVTDTQYF

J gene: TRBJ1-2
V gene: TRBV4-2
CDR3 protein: CASSRVTGTGDGYTF

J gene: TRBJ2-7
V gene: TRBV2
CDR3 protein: CASSEGGVQHYEQYF

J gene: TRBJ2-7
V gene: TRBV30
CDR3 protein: CACGTGSFHEQYF

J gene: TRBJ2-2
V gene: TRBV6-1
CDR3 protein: CASSFNTGELFF

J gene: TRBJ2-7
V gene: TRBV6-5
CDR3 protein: CASSYPDEQYF

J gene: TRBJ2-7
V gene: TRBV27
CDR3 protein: CASSLTLTSGRQYF

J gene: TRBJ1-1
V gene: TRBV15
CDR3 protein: CATSPHLILGLRGNTEAFF

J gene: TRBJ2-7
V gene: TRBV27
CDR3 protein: CASRRGTSGTYEQYF

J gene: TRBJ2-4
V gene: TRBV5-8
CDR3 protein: CASSLGAGSLNIQYF

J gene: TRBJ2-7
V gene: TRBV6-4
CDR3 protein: CASSERGVSYEQYF

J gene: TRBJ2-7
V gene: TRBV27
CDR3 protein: CASSLVGTGYPYEQYF

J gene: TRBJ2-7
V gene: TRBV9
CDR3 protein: CASSEAGSSYEQYF

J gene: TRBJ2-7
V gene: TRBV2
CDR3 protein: CASSPPGFSSYEQYF

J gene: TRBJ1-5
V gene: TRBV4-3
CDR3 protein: CASSQGTGRDQPQHF

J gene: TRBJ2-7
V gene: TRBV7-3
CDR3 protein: CASSPRQGAKNEQYF

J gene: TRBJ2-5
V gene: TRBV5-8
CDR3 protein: CATQWGPGVKTQYF

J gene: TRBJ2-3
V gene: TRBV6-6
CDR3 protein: CASSYSMSDTQYF

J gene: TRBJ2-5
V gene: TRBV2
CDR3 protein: CASSDMQQIMEETQYF

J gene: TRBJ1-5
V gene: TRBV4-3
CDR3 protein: CASSQEDQGTEPQHF

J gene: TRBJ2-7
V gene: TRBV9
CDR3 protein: CASSLGTGSDEQYF

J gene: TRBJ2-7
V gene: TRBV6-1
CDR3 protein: CASSDLTGGGYEQYF